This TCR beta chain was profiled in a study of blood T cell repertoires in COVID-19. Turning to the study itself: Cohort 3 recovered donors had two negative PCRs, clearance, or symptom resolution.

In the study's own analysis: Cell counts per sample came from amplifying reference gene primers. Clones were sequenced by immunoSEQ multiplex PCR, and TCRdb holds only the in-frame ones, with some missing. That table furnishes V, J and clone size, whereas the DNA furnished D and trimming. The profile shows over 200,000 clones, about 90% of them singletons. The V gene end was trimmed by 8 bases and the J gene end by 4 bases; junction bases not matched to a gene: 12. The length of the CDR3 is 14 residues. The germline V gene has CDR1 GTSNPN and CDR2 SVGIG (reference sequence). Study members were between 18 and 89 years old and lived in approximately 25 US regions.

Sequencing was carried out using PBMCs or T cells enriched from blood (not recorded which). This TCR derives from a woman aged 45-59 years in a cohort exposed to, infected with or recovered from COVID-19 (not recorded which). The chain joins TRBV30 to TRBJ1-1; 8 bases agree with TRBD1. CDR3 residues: CAGQQGAVGTEAFF. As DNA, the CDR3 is TGTGCCGGGCAGCAGGGGGCGGTCGGCACTGAAGCTTTCTTT.